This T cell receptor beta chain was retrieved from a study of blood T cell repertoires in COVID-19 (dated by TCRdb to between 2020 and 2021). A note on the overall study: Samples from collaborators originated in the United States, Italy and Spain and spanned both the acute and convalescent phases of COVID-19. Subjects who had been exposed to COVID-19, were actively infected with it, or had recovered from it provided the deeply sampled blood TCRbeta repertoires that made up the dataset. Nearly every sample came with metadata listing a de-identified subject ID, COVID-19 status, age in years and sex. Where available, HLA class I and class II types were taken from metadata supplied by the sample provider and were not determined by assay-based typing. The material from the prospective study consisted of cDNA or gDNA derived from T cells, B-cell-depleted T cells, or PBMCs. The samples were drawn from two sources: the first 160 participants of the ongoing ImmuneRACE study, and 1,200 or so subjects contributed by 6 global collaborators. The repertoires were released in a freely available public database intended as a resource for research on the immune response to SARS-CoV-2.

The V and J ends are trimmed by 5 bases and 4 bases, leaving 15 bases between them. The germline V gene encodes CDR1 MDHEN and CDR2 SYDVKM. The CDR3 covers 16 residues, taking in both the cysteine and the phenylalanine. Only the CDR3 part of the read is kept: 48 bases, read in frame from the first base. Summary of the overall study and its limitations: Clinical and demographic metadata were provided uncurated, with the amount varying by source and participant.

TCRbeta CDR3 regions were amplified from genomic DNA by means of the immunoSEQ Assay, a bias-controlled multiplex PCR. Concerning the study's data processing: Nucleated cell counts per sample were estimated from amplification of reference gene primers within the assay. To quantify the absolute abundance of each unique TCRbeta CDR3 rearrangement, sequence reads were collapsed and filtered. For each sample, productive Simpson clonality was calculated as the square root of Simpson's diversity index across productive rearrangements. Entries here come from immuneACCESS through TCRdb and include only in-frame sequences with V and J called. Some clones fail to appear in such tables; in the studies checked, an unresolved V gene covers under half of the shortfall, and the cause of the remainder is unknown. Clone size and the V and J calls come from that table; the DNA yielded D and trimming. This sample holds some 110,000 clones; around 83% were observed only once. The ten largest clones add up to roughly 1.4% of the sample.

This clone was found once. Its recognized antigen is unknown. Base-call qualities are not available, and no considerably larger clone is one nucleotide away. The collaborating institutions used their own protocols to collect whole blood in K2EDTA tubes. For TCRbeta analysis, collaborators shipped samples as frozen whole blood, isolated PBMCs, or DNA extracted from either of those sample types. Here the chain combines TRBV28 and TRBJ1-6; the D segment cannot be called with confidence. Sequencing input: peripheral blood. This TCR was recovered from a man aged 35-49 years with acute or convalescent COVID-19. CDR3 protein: CASSPHGSSYNSPLHF. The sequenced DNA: TGTGCCAGCAGTCCGCACGGGTCTTCATATAATTCACCCCTCCACTTT.